This T cell receptor beta chain was sequenced for a study of response to subunit inactivated influenza vaccine. The CDR3 loop spans 13 amino acids. Germline CDR1 SQVTM, CDR2 ANQGSEA. The ends lost 4 bases at V and 3 bases at J; junction bases unmatched: 6. This clonotype occurred a few times. MiXCR was run by TCRdb on the RT-PCR reads, yielding one entry per CDR3 protein. The sample has 530,000 or so distinct CDR3 sequences, roughly 15% seen once. V usage is TRBV29-1 and J usage is TRBJ2-7, with 7 bases aligning to TRBD1. Sequenced here: PBMCs from blood, sampled about 11 days after vaccination. The receptor was isolated from a man aged 50-60 years who received an inactivated influenza vaccine. The CDR3 sequence: CSVAGTEFYEQYF. The CDR3 bases are TGCAGCGTTGCGGGGACAGAGTTCTACGAGCAGTACTTC.